This T cell receptor (beta chain) was profiled in a study of CD8 T cells in ankylosing spondylitis. This clonotype was detected ten times or more. Antigen specificity is unknown. The conserved phenylalanine or tryptophan normally closing the CDR3 is absent here, so this likely arose from a read error. It is unclear where the CDR3 begins or ends on the DNA, so no DNA is shown, and the CDR3 is as TCRdb lists it. Study-level findings and limits: It was reported that disease-linked clones were significantly enriched in matched ankylosing spondylitis synovial fluid. Within ankylosing spondylitis blood, a TCR beta motif made up of under 10 highly homologous variants appeared to be characteristic. In the blood and synovial fluid of reactive arthritis, some motif variants had been previously reported.

Quantitative 5'-RACE was performed with molecular barcodes, and it yielded the TCR beta libraries. TCRdb re-derived calls from the 5' RACE reads in MiXCR, one entry per CDR3 protein. The repertoire has 200,000 to 250,000 distinct CDR3 sequences, around 6.6% of them found once; the top ten carry 14%. The clonotype originates from a male donor with ankylosing spondylitis. Sequencing used blood, either unsorted or a sorted T cell fraction (not recorded which).

Here the CDR3 reads CASSLDSRKTNL. The gene calls are TRBV6-1 and TRBJ1-1; the table's D call, TRBD1, has no DNA check behind it. Per the germline V gene, CDR1 is MNHNS and CDR2 is SASEGT. The CDR3 is made up of 12 amino acids, end residues included.